The rows below give T cell receptor beta chains drawn from one sample of a study of OX40 agonist ivuxolimab in advanced cancers. This table comes from immunoSEQ multiplex PCR, and its TCRdb copy is limited to in-frame clones, with some not included. The table lists about 38,000 clones, 60% to 85% of them singletons. Sequenced here: CD4+ or CD8+ T cells sorted from blood, sampled in a trial of the OX40 agonist ivuxolimab. The source of these receptors is an adult with an advanced solid tumor such as melanoma, head and neck, liver or kidney cancer. The CDR3 runs from the conserved cysteine through the conserved F or W. The D gene is left open where the match is weak. The listing skips clone size in some rows; elsewhere it reads once, few, many or a size class.

d_gene	v_gene	j_gene	abundance	CDR3aa	CDR3nt
.	TRBV5-1	TRBJ2-2	.	CASSPRDFNTGELFF	TGCGCCAGCAGCCCCCGGGACTTCAACACCGGGGAGCTGTTTTTT
.	TRBV6-1	TRBJ1-1	.	CASGVSVGTEAFF	TGTGCCAGCGGGGTCAGTGTCGGCACTGAAGCTTTCTTT
.	TRBV10-3	TRBJ2-2	.	CAIRPVESTGELFF	TGTGCCATCAGGCCGGTCGAGAGCACCGGGGAGCTGTTTTTT
TRBD2	TRBV29-1	TRBJ2-2	.	CSAGGQPNTGELFF	TGCAGCGCGGGAGGACAACCGAACACCGGGGAGCTGTTTTTT
.	TRBV6-1	TRBJ1-2	.	CASCKQGFTGYTF	TGTGCCAGCTGCAAACAGGGTTTCACGGGCTACACCTTC
TRBD2	TRBV5-1	TRBJ2-5	once	CASKSGGPSMETQYF	TGCGCCAGCAAGTCGGGAGGGCCAAGTATGGAGACCCAGTACTTC
TRBD1	TRBV19	TRBJ1-1	.	CAVVHSGQGNTEAFF	TGTGCAGTAGTGCACTCGGGACAGGGGAACACTGAAGCTTTCTTT
TRBD1	TRBV6-1	TRBJ2-3	.	CASRQGATDTQYF	TGTGCCAGCAGGCAGGGGGCAACAGATACGCAGTATTTT
TRBD1	TRBV2	TRBJ2-7	.	CASSRQGKAYEQYF	TGTGCCAGCAGTCGACAGGGAAAGGCCTACGAGCAGTACTTC
.	TRBV7-2	TRBJ2-7	.	CASSLEWTADEQYF	TGTGCCAGCAGCTTAGAGTGGACCGCGGACGAGCAGTACTTC
TRBD1	TRBV11-2	TRBJ1-1	.	CASSSGQGLFAEAFF	TGTGCCAGCAGCTCGGGACAGGGTCTTTTCGCTGAAGCTTTCTTT
.	TRBV19	TRBJ2-7	.	CASSIGNSASYEQYF	TGTGCCAGTAGTATAGGAAACTCAGCCTCCTACGAGCAGTACTTC
.	TRBV6-5	TRBJ2-7	.	CASSPRSAEYEQYF	TGTGCCAGCAGTCCCCGAAGTGCGGAATACGAGCAGTACTTC
TRBD2	TRBV29-1	TRBJ2-2	.	CSVVLAENTGELFF	TGCAGCGTTGTCCTAGCGGAGAACACCGGGGAGCTGTTTTTT
TRBD1	TRBV10-3	TRBJ2-6	.	CAAGTGSGSGANVLTF	TGTGCCGCCGGGACAGGGTCGGGCTCTGGGGCCAACGTCCTGACTTTC
.	TRBV6-5	TRBJ2-3	.	CASRRDSTDTQYF	TGTGCCAGCAGACGGGACAGCACAGATACGCAGTATTTT
TRBD1	TRBV6-6	TRBJ2-3	once	CASSSGQGAADTQYF	TGTGCCAGCAGTTCCGGACAGGGGGCGGCAGATACGCAGTATTTT
TRBD1	TRBV18	TRBJ1-1	.	CASSPPGQGEAFF	TGTGCCAGCTCACCACCCGGACAGGGGGAAGCTTTCTTT
.	TRBV28	TRBJ1-5	.	CASSPSQGTQPQHF	TGTGCCAGCAGTCCTTCTCAGGGGACACAGCCCCAGCATTTT
.	TRBV7-9	TRBJ1-1	.	CASFDNGGVAFF	TGTGCCAGCTTCGATAACGGGGGGGTAGCTTTCTTT
.	TRBV4-2	TRBJ2-5	few	CASSQEAQLEVETQYF	TGTGCCAGCAGCCAAGAAGCCCAGCTAGAGGTGGAGACCCAGTACTTC
.	TRBV28	TRBJ2-5	.	CASTLGDVGETQYF	TGTGCCAGCACCTTGGGGGACGTGGGAGAGACCCAGTACTTC
.	TRBV28	TRBJ2-3	few	CASSLFQGGTTDTQYF	TGTGCCAGCAGTTTATTTCAGGGAGGTACCACAGATACGCAGTATTTT
.	TRBV19	TRBJ2-3	.	CASSPRAASTDTQYF	TGTGCCAGTAGCCCCCGGGCCGCTAGCACAGATACGCAGTATTTT
.	TRBV28	TRBJ2-5	.	CASSLWEGGQETQYF	TGTGCCAGCAGTTTATGGGAGGGGGGGCAAGAGACCCAGTACTTC
.	TRBV29-1	TRBJ1-1	.	CSARTVGTTEAFF	TGCAGCGCCCGGACAGTCGGGACCACTGAAGCTTTCTTT
TRBD1	TRBV28	TRBJ1-3	.	CASNEQGGGNTIYF	TGTGCCAGCAACGAACAGGGGGGAGGAAACACCATATATTTT
.	TRBV2	TRBJ1-3	.	CASSGSGLPSGNTIYF	TGTGCCAGCAGTGGATCGGGACTTCCCTCTGGAAACACCATATATTTT
.	TRBV21-1	TRBJ1-1	.	CASSKPLCGDRKGTEAFF	TGTGCCAGCAGCAAACCCCTTTGTGGGGACAGGAAGGGCACTGAAGCTTTCTTT
.	TRBV5-6	TRBJ2-6	.	CASSLFPPGAGGANVLTF	TGTGCCAGCAGCTTGTTTCCTCCGGGGGCTGGTGGGGCCAACGTCCTGACTTTC
.	TRBV6-1	TRBJ2-7	.	CASSEMRVITYEQYF	TGTGCCAGCAGTGAAATGAGGGTCATCACCTACGAGCAGTACTTC
.	TRBV6-1	TRBJ1-1	.	CASIKAGYTEAFF	TGTGCCAGCATTAAAGCTGGGTACACTGAAGCTTTCTTT
TRBD2	TRBV10-3	TRBJ2-7	.	CAISDSGTSGRFSYEQYF	TGTGCCATCAGCGACTCCGGGACTAGCGGGAGGTTCTCCTACGAGCAGTACTTC
.	TRBV15	TRBJ1-1	few	CATSRGAANTEAFF	TGTGCCACCAGCAGGGGCGCTGCGAACACTGAAGCTTTCTTT
.	TRBV5-1	TRBJ2-5	.	CASSLGQQQETQYF	TGCGCCAGCAGCTTGGGACAGCAACAAGAGACCCAGTACTTC
.	TRBV18	TRBJ2-3	.	CASSPGLGRTDTQYF	TGTGCCAGCTCTCCGGGGCTAGGGCGGACAGATACGCAGTATTTT
.	TRBV7-9	TRBJ2-3	.	CASSLIRLTDTQYF	TGTGCCAGCAGCTTAATACGGCTCACAGATACGCAGTATTTT
.	TRBV6-6	TRBJ2-2	few	CASSYSQGILTGELFF	TGTGCCAGCAGTTACTCGCAGGGGATACTCACCGGGGAGCTGTTTTTT
.	TRBV28	TRBJ2-7	.	CASSLFGLQRRDEQYF	TGTGCCAGCAGTTTATTTGGCCTGCAGAGGAGGGACGAGCAGTACTTC
TRBD1	TRBV11-2	TRBJ2-7	.	CASSFRTGYEQYF	TGTGCCAGCAGCTTTCGGACAGGCTACGAGCAGTACTTC
TRBD2	TRBV4-2	TRBJ2-3	.	CASSPGTSGVRDTQYF	TGTGCCAGCAGCCCCGGGACTAGCGGGGTCCGGGATACGCAGTATTTT